The 23 T cell receptor beta chains given below trace back to one sample, sequenced in a study of regulatory T cells in long-lasting Graves disease. This sample's time point: newly diagnosed GD, antithyroid drugs for less than 3 months. RNA isolated from PBMCs was used to make the TCR library. TCR beta libraries were built with iRepertoire HTBI primers and Arm-PCR of CDR3 regions. TCRdb ran MiXCR on the multiplex PCR reads and lists one entry per CDR3 protein. The sample has some 330,000 distinct CDR3 sequences, 10% to 15% seen once. The data also belong to a second study, concerning T cells in Graves' hyperthyroidism and ophthalmopathy.

Source: peripheral blood mononuclear cells (PBMCs), taken at new diagnosis, from a patient treated with antithyroid drugs. The receptors were sampled from a woman aged 18-35 years with Graves disease.

The rearrangement uses TRBV5-1 and TRBJ2-3; 8 nucleotides match TRBD2. Germline-derived CDR1 and CDR2 are SGHRS and YFSETQ. V lost 3 bases, J lost 8 bases, and 8 bases stayed unmatched. This CDR3 is 14 amino acids long. As DNA, the CDR3 is TGCGCCAGCAGCTACGGGGGGGCCGGGGTTACGCAGTATTTT. It is translated as CASSYGGAGVTQYF.

In its sample, this clonotype was seen many times. CDR3 loop: CASSLTLGVNEQFF. The CDR3 bases are TGTGCCAGCAGCTTAACGTTGGGAGTCAATGAGCAGTTCTTC. The J gene is TRBJ2-1, the V gene TRBV7-3, with D perhaps TRBD2 (5 bases). Trimming pared 0 bases from V and 6 bases from J, leaving 9 bases between. Germline V lookup: CDR1 SGHTA, CDR2 FQGTGA. The CDR3 runs 14 residues.

This clonotype was detected many times. The rearrangement uses TRBV7-6 and TRBJ2-3; TRBD1 aligns across 7 bases. The junction had 6 bases not matched to a gene; V was cut back by 1 base and J by 5 bases. The CDR3 has 15 residues. Germline-derived CDR1 and CDR2 are SGHVS and FNYEAQ. In DNA, the CDR3 is TGTGCCAGCAGCTTAGAGGCAGGGGGTCAAGATACGCAGTATTTT. Protein: CASSLEAGGQDTQYF.

This clonotype was found many times. V and J are TRBV28 and TRBJ1-3; D ambiguous. The CDR3 loop spans 15 amino acids. V dropped 5 bases and J dropped 0 bases, with 11 bases sitting between them. CDR1 is MDHEN, CDR2 SYDVKM, per germline. CDR3 sequence (DNA): TGTGCCAGCAGTCCCCCTGCTTCCTCTGGAAACACCATATATTTT. Translating gives CASSPPASSGNTIYF. Supplemented by reference TRBV28 and TRBJ1-3, the full variable domain reads DVKVTQSSRYLVKRTGEKVFLECVQDMDHENMFWYRQDPGLGLRLIYFSYDVKMKEKGDIPEGYSVSREKKERFSLILESASTNQTSMYLCASSPPASSGNTIYFGEGSWLTVV.

This clonotype was detected ten times or more. V usage is TRBV7-9 and J usage is TRBJ2-5, with TRBD2 identical over 15 bases. CDR3 length: 17 amino acids. V shed 3 bases and J 3 bases; nucleotides not matched to a gene: 5. CDR1 and CDR2 (germline): SEHNR, FQNEAQ (reference sequence). CDR3 amino acids: CASSLGLAGGPKETQYF. Here the CDR3 DNA reads TGTGCCAGCAGCTTGGGACTAGCGGGAGGACCGAAAGAGACCCAGTACTTC.

This clonotype was detected only a few times. V is TRBV20-1 and J is TRBJ2-5, with D possibly being TRBD1 (5 bases). Trimming pared 1 base from V and 7 bases from J, leaving 10 bases between. CDR3 length: 12 amino acids. The germline V gene encodes CDR1 DFQATT and CDR2 SNEGSKA (reference sequence). Here the CDR3 reads CSARAGYRTQYF. CDR3 nucleotides: TGCAGTGCTAGAGCAGGGTATCGGACCCAGTACTTC.

V is TRBV3-1 and J is TRBJ1-3; no reliable D call. Trimming took off 2 bases at V and 3 bases at J, with 20 bases between the two ends. This CDR3 is 18 amino acids long. From germline, CDR1 is LGHDT and CDR2 YNNKEL (reference sequence). The CDR3 DNA is TGTGCCAGCAGCCAACCCCGAAACCCGCAGGAGATTGGAAACACCATATATTTT. It is translated as CASSQPRNPQEIGNTIYF.

There are many counts of this clonotype. This chain connects TRBV7-2 to TRBJ1-2; TRBD1 matches at 7 bases. CDR1 is SGHTA, CDR2 FQGNSA, per germline. CDR3 length: 15 residues. V lost 2 bases and J lost 5; bases outside the gene matches: 8. This chain's CDR3 is CASSLTRTGIYGYTF. The DNA for the CDR3 is TGTGCCAGCAGCTTAACCAGGACAGGAATATATGGCTACACCTTC.

The V and J genes are TRBV18 and TRBJ1-1; D remains unclear. Germline V gives CDR1 KGHSH, CDR2 LQKENI. This CDR3 comprises 13 residues. V was cut by 2 bases and J by 1 base, with 5 bases left in between. CDR3 amino acids: CASSPAQNTEAFF. For the CDR3, the DNA is TGTGCCAGCTCACCAGCTCAGAACACTGAAGCTTTCTTT.

There are many counts of this clonotype. The chain joins TRBV29-1 to TRBJ2-1; D possibly corresponds to TRBD1 (6 bases). The CDR3 length is 12 residues. V was pared by 7 bases and J by 3 bases, with 10 bases between. Germline V gene sequence: CDR1 SQVTM, CDR2 ANQGSEA. Written as DNA, the CDR3 is TGCAGCGCCCGAGGGGGCTACAATGAGCAGTTCTTC. Translated, it gives CSARGGYNEQFF.

This clonotype has ten or more counts. This chain joins TRBV11-2 and TRBJ2-5, with 7 bases matching TRBD2. This CDR3 comprises 16 residues. Germline CDR1 SGHAT, CDR2 FQNNGV. V shed 5 bases, J shed 4 bases, and the junction held 13 bases outside the gene matches. CDR3 amino acids: CASSRLGLVSSETQYF. The CDR3 region has the DNA TGTGCCAGCAGCCGACTTGGACTAGTCAGTTCAGAGACCCAGTACTTC.

This clonotype has ten or more counts. The CDR3 region has the DNA TGTGCCAGCAGTTTAGTGACAGAGAATCGCTACACCTTC. Its protein is CASSLVTENRYTF. The J gene is TRBJ1-2, the V gene TRBV12-3 or TRBV12-4; TRBD1 is a possible D gene (5 bases). Trimming cost V 1 base and J 9 bases, with 12 bases left between them. This CDR3 spans 13 amino acids.

This clonotype came up many times. This chain joins TRBV20-1 and TRBJ1-1; the D is unclear. CDR1 DFQATT and CDR2 SNEGSKA come from the germline V gene (reference sequence). The CDR3 is 12 amino acids. V gave up 1 base and J gave up 5 bases, with 8 bases separating them. CDR3 nucleotides: TGCAGTGCTAGAGGGGGAGGTACTGAAGCTTTCTTT. Translated, it gives CSARGGGTEAFF.

In its sample, this clonotype was seen a few times. The gene calls are TRBV19 and TRBJ1-1, with no clear D. The germline gives CDR1 LNHDA, CDR2 SQIVND (reference sequence). The CDR3 is made up of 14 amino acids. Deletions cut 4 bases from V and 4 bases from J, with 13 bases between. The CDR3 spells CASSTRGRITEAFF. CDR3 sequence (DNA): TGTGCCAGTAGTACCCGCGGGAGGATCACTGAAGCTTTCTTT.

Concerning this clonotype: A much larger clonotype is one base distant, so this may be a read error. This chain connects TRBV30 to TRBJ1-2; 8 nucleotides agree with TRBD1. Germline V gene lookup returns CDR1 GTSNPN and CDR2 SVGIG (reference sequence). This CDR3 region has 18 residues. The CDR3 DNA is TGTGCCTGGAGTGTAGACAGGGGAACTCGCGATCGAAACTATGGCTGCACCTTC. Translation gives CAWSVDRGTRDRNYGCTF.

This clonotype was detected only once. Possible read error: a much larger clone is one base away. CDR3 sequence: CASSHGGLRDFNQPQHF. The CDR3 DNA reads TGTGCCAGCAGTCACGGGGGGCTCCGCGACTTCAATCAGCCCCAGCATTTT. The genes are TRBV6-2 or TRBV6-3 and TRBJ1-5, with D possibly TRBD1 on 6 matching bases. Germline assignment: CDR1 MNHEY and CDR2 SVGEGT. V was shortened by 5 bases and J by 3 bases, with 20 bases between the two germline ends. The CDR3 runs to 17 residues.

This clonotype was seen a few times. The rearrangement joins TRBV4-2 to TRBJ2-1, with unresolved D. The CDR3 loop spans 14 amino acids. Trimming pared 5 bases from V and 9 bases from J, leaving 17 bases between. Germline loops: CDR1 LGHNA, CDR2 YNFKEQ. The CDR3 sequence is CASSTPWDKGEQFF. Here the CDR3 DNA reads TGTGCCAGCAGCACCCCTTGGGATAAGGGTGAGCAGTTCTTC.

The chain joins TRBV4-2 to TRBJ2-3, with TRBD2 matching 15 bases. With 0 bases clipped from V and 5 bases from J, the junction kept 0 bases outside the gene matches. Looked up from germline, CDR1 is LGHNA and CDR2 is YNFKEQ. This CDR3 spans 16 amino acids. As DNA, the CDR3 is TGTGCCAGCAGCCAAGAGGGACTAGCGGGAGGAGATACGCAGTATTTT. It encodes CASSQEGLAGGDTQYF.

This clonotype was seen only a few times. J is TRBJ1-5 and V is TRBV6-1, with TRBD1 as a possible D gene (6 bases). This CDR3 comprises 15 residues. Germline CDR1 reads MNHNS; CDR2 reads SASEGT. V gave up 7 bases and J gave up 1 base, with 14 bases separating them. This CDR3 reads CASTLQGWSNQPQHF. The CDR3 DNA sequence: TGTGCCAGCACCCTACAGGGTTGGAGCAATCAGCCCCAGCATTTT.

This clonotype was detected ten times or more. The chain uses TRBV7-8 and TRBJ1-2, with a tentative D call TRBD1 (5 bases). Germline V lookup: CDR1 SGHVS, CDR2 FQNEAQ. This CDR3 is 12 amino acids long. V gave up 5 bases and J gave up 9 bases, with 13 bases separating them. The CDR3 spells CASSLGTTSYTF. CDR3 bases: TGTGCCAGCAGCCTCGGGACGACGAGCTACACCTTC.

This clonotype was found many times. The chain couples TRBV27 to TRBJ1-6; 7 nucleotides match TRBD1. CDR3 length: 14 amino acids. Germline V lookup: CDR1 MNHEY, CDR2 SMNVEV (reference sequence). V dropped 2 bases and J dropped 10; count of bases not matched to a gene: 5. CDR3 coding DNA: TGTGCCAGCAGTTTACAGGGGGATCGATCACCCCTCCACTTT. Translation: CASSLQGDRSPLHF.

The chain is built from TRBV4-1 and TRBJ1-2; D gene uncertain. With 1 base removed from V and 5 bases from J, the gap between germline ends came to 11 bases. The CDR3 length is 14 residues. Germline V lookup: CDR1 MGHRA, CDR2 YSYEKL. This CDR3 reads CASSQGRSSYGYTF. In DNA, the CDR3 is TGCGCCAGCAGCCAAGGGCGGAGTTCATATGGCTACACCTTC.

This clonotype was seen at least ten times. V is TRBV3-1 and J is TRBJ2-1; D unresolved. V gave up 0 bases and J gave up 4 bases, with 16 bases separating them. The CDR3 spans 17 residues. Germline values: CDR1 LGHDT, CDR2 YNNKEL (reference sequence). CDR3 sequence reads: CASSQDLQAIPYNEQFF. The CDR3 DNA sequence: TGTGCCAGCAGCCAAGATCTTCAGGCCATACCGTACAATGAGCAGTTCTTC.